The text below deals with one T cell receptor (beta chain). The CDR3 ends on some other residue instead of the conserved phenylalanine or tryptophan, so this is likely a read error. Germline-derived CDR1 and CDR2 are SGHAT and FQNNGV. The CDR3 sequence is 14 residues long. The data belong to a study of tumor-infiltrating lymphocytes in primary liver carcinoma. The roughly 19-32 mg bulk tissue piece was not sorted before simultaneous RNA and DNA extraction. Constant-region priming of about 520 ng total RNA yielded TCR beta cDNA. Libraries covering TCR beta were generated through three nested multiplex PCR rounds (using a slightly modified ARM-PCR). For around 10 cycles apiece, the opening two PCR rounds ran with TRBV1-TRBV30 forward primers and a C-beta reverse primer. TCRdb reprocessed the multiplex PCR reads with MiXCR, giving one entry per CDR3 protein. The sample lists tens of thousands of distinct CDR3 sequences, roughly 73% occurring once.

The clonotype comes from a young woman with primary liver carcinoma and hepatitis B virus infection. Sequenced material: tumor-adjacent normal liver tissue. The chain employs TRBV11-2 and TRBJ2-7; 9 bases are a match to TRBD2. This CDR3 is CVRSPIAGVKEQYI. The CDR3 region has the DNA TGTGTCAGAAGCCCTATAGCGGGAGTGAAAGAGCAGTACATC.